A selection of T cell receptor beta chains follows, all from one sample in a study of T-cell reconstitution after alpha-beta-depleted transplantation in children. Each CDR3 protein gets one entry after TCRdb re-called the PCR reads with MiXCR. The repertoire has a few hundred thousand distinct CDR3 sequences, roughly 10% of them found once; the top ten carry around 24%. Specimen: peripheral blood, collected 180 days after TCRalphabeta/CD19-depleted stem cell transplant. The receptors come from a male patient aged 2 to 10 who had a stem cell transplant for chronic granulomatous disease, so the T cells may come from the graft donor. Each CDR3 is given with its conserved first and last residue. Fields, in order: J gene, clone size, D gene, V gene, CDR3 protein, CDR3 DNA. A D gene is named only where the DNA matches it firmly. Each size is once, few, many or a size class.

>TRBJ2-7|many|.|TRBV6-1
CASSEIWTSYEQYF
TGTGCCAGCAGTGAAATTTGGACATCCTACGAGCAGTACTTC
>TRBJ2-3|many|.|TRBV5-1
CASSLESVNTDTQYF
TGCGCCAGCAGCTTGGAGTCAGTTAACACAGATACGCAGTATTTT
>TRBJ2-7|many|TRBD2|TRBV20-1
CSAIGLAGVGEQYF
TGCAGTGCTATCGGACTAGCGGGAGTGGGCGAGCAGTACTTC
>TRBJ1-1|many|.|TRBV12-3/TRBV12-4
CASSPAGLNTEAFF
TGTGCCAGCAGCCCCGCTGGGCTGAACACTGAAGCTTTCTTT
>TRBJ2-1|many|.|TRBV12-3/TRBV12-4
CASTRKGLHQSPYNEQFF
TGTGCCAGCACCAGAAAAGGTCTCCACCAGAGTCCATACAATGAGCAGTTCTTC
>TRBJ2-7|many|TRBD2|TRBV20-1
CSARLSLAGAYEQYF
TGCAGTGCTAGACTTAGCCTAGCGGGCGCGTACGAGCAGTACTTC
>TRBJ2-7|many|.|TRBV27
CASSFGEAYEQYF
TGTGCCAGCAGTTTTGGAGAGGCCTACGAGCAGTACTTC
>TRBJ2-3|many|.|TRBV20-1
CSAQWRDTQYF
TGCAGTGCTCAGTGGAGAGATACGCAGTATTTT
>TRBJ2-1|many|TRBD2|TRBV12-3/TRBV12-4
CASSLDAGVVYNEQFF
TGTGCCAGCAGTTTAGACGCGGGAGTGGTCTACAATGAGCAGTTCTTC
>TRBJ2-1|many|TRBD2|TRBV5-1
CASSLLGTLAAEQFF
TGCGCCAGCAGCTTGTTAGGTACCCTAGCGGCTGAGCAGTTCTTC
>TRBJ2-7|many|.|TRBV12-3/TRBV12-4
CASGPPGPVSREQYF
TGTGCCAGCGGGCCCCCGGGACCGGTCTCGAGGGAGCAGTACTTC
>TRBJ2-7|many|.|TRBV29-1
CSVVEGSYEQYF
TGCAGCGTTGTGGAGGGCTCCTACGAGCAGTACTTC
>TRBJ2-4|many|TRBD2|TRBV12-3/TRBV12-4
CASSSGGTNIQYF
TGTGCCAGCAGTTCCGGGGGGACAAACATTCAGTACTTC
>TRBJ1-2|many|TRBD1|TRBV20-1
CSAYSTGEGSNGYTF
TGCAGTGCCTACTCTACAGGGGAAGGGTCTAATGGCTACACCTTC
>TRBJ2-5|many|TRBD1|TRBV5-1
CASSPGQGLQETQYF
TGCGCCAGCAGCCCAGGACAGGGACTCCAAGAGACCCAGTACTTC
>TRBJ2-7|few|TRBD1|TRBV7-9
CASSPGGYLSYEQYF
TGTGCCAGCAGCCCAGGGGGCTACCTATCCTACGAGCAGTACTTC